This T cell receptor (beta chain) was recorded in a study of siplizumab effects on memory and regulatory T cells. Study conclusions and caveats: Siplizumab produced a significant reduction in alloreactive sequences that were traceable to unstimulated CD4+ memory cells. Of the alloreactive clones, only a minor fraction mapped to unstimulated subsets. Naive T cells were seemingly more diverse than memory cells, and major contributions to the alloresponse seemed to be made by them.

Turning to this clone: Its cognate antigen is unknown.

Profiling relied on immunoSEQ multiplex PCR, and the TCRdb table lists in-frame clones only, not all of them. This sample has about 82,000 clones, with roughly 87% found just once. The clonotype originates from a human donor in good health. Sample: Tregs sorted from blood.

DNA for the CDR3: TGTGCCAGCAGCGAACAGGGGGCCTACGAGCAGTACTTC. Its protein product is CASSEQGAYEQYF. The J gene is TRBJ2-7, the V gene TRBV7-6; 8 nucleotides align to TRBD1. V lost 5 bases, J lost 2 bases, and 2 bases stayed unmatched. From germline, CDR1 is SGHVS and CDR2 FNYEAQ. The CDR3 sequence is 13 residues long.